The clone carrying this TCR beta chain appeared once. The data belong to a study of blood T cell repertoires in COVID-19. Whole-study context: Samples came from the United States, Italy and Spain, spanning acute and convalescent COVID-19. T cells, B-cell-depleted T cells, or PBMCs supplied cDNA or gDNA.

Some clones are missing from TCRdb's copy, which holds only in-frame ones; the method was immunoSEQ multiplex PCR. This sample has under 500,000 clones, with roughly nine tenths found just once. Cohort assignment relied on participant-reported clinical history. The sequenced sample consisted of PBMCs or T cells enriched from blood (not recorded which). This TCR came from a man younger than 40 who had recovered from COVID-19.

The CDR3 loop reads CAWGGLAGATSYNEQFF. In DNA form, the CDR3 reads TGTGCCTGGGGGGGACTAGCGGGAGCTACCTCCTACAATGAGCAGTTCTTC. This rearrangement joins TRBV30 to TRBJ2-1, with 14 bases aligning to TRBD2. Losses at the gene ends were 5 bases for V and 0 bases for J; bases not matched to a gene: 6. The CDR3 spans 17 residues. The germline CDR1 and CDR2 sequences are GTSNPN and SVGIG (reference sequence).